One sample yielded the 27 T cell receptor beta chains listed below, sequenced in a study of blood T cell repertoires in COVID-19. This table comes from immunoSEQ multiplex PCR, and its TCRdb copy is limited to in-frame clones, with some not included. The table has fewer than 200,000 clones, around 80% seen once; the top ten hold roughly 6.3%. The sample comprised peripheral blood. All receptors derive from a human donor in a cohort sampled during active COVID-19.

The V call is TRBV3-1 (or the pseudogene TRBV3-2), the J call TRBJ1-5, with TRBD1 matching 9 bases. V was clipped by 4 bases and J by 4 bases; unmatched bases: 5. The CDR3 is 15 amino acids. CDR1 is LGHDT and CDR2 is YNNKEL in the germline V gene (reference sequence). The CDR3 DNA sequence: TGTGCCAGCAGCCGAGACAGGGGGTCAAATCAGCCCCAGCATTTT. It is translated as CASSRDRGSNQPQHF.

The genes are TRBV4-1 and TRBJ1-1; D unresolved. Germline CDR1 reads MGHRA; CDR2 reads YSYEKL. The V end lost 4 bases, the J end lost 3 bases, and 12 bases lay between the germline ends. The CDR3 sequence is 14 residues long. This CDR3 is CASSLWTRDTEAFF. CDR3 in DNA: TGCGCCAGCAGCCTGTGGACGCGGGACACTGAAGCTTTCTTT.

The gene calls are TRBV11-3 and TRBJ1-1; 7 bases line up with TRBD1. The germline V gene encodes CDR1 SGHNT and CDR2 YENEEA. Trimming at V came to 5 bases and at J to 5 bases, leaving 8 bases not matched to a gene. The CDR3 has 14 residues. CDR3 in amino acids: CASSLSQGETEAFF. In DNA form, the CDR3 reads TGTGCCAGCAGCCTGTCCCAGGGGGAGACTGAAGCTTTCTTT.

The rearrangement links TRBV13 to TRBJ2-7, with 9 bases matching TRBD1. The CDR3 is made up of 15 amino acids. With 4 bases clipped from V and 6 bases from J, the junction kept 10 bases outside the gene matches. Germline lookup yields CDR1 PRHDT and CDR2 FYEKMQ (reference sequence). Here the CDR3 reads CASSSTGGAGSEQYF. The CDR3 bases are TGTGCCAGCAGCTCCACAGGGGGCGCAGGGTCCGAGCAGTACTTC.

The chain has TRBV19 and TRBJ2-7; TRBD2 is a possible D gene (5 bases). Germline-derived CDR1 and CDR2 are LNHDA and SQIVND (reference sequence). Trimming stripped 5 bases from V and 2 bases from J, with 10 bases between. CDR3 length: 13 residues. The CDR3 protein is CASSVGMTYEQYF. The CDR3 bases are TGTGCCAGTAGTGTCGGGATGACCTACGAGCAGTACTTC.

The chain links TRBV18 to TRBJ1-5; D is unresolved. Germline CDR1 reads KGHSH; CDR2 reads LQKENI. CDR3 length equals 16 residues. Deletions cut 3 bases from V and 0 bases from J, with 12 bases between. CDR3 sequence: CASSPVASSSNQPQHF. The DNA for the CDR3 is TGTGCCAGCTCACCGGTGGCAAGTTCTAGCAATCAGCCCCAGCATTTT. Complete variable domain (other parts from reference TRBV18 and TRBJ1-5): NAGVMQNPRHLVRRRGQEARLRCSPMKGHSHVYWYRQLPEEGLKFMVYLQKENIIDESGMPKERFSAEFPKEGPSILRIQQVVRGDSAAYFCASSPVASSSNQPQHFGDGTRLSIL.

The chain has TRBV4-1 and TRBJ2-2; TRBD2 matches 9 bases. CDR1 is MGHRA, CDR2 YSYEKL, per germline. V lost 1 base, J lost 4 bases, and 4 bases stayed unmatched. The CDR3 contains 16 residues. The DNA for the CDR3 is TGCGCCAGCAGCCAAGCAGGCGGGGGGGCCACCGGGGAGCTGTTTTTT. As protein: CASSQAGGGATGELFF.

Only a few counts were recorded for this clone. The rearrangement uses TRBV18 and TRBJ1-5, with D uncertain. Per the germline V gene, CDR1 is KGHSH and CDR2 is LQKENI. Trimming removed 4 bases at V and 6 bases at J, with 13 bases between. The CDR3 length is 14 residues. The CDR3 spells CASSLDPLSQPQHF. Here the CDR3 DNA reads TGTGCCAGCTCACTTGATCCCCTCAGTCAGCCCCAGCATTTT.

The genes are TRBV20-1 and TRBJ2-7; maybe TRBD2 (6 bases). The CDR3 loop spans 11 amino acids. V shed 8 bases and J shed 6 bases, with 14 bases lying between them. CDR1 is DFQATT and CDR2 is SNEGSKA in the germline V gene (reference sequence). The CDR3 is CSSLVGLEQYF. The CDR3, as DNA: TGCAGTTCCCTGGTGGGACTCGAGCAGTACTTC.

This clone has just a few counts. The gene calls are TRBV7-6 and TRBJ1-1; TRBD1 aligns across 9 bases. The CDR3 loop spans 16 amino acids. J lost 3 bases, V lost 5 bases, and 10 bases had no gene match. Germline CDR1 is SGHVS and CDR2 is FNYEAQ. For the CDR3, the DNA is TGTGCCAGCAGCGCCGAGAACAGGGGGCAAGACACTGAAGCTTTCTTT. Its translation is CASSAENRGQDTEAFF.

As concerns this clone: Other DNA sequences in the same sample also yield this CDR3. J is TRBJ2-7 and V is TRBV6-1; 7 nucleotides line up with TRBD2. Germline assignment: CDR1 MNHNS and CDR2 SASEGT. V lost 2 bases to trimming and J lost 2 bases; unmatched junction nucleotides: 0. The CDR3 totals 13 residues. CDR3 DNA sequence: TGTGCCAGCAGTGAAAGCGGGGCCTACGAGCAGTACTTC. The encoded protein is CASSESGAYEQYF.

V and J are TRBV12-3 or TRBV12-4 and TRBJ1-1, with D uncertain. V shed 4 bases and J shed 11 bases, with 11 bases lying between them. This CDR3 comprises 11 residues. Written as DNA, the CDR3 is TGTGCCAGCAGTTCCTCGCCTAGGGCTTTCTTT. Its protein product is CASSSSPRAFF.

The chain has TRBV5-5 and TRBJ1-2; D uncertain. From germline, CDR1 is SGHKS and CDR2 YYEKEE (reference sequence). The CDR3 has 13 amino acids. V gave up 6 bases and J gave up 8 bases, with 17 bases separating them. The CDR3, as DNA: TGTGCCAGCAACCTTGGCATCGGAGTGGGCTACACCTTC. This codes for CASNLGIGVGYTF.

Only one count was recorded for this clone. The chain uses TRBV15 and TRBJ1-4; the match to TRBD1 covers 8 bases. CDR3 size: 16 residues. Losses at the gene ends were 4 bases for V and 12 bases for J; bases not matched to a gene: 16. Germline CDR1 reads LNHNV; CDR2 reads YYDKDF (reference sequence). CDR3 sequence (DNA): TGTGCCACCAGCAAAAGACAGGGGACTGGTTTCGGGGAACTGTTTTTT. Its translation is CATSKRQGTGFGELFF. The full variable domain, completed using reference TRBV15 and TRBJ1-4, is DAMVIQNPRYQVTQFGKPVTLSCSQTLNHNVMYWYQQKSSQAPKLLFHYYDKDFNNEADTPDNFQSRRPNTSFCFLDIRSPGLGDTAMYLCATSKRQGTGFGELFFGSGTQLSVL.

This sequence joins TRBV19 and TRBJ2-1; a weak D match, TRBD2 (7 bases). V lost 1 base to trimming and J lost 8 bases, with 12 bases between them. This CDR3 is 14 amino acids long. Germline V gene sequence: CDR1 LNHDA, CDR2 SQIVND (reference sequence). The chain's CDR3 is CASSIGGGMDEQFF. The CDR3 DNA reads TGTGCCAGTAGTATAGGGGGGGGCATGGATGAGCAGTTCTTC. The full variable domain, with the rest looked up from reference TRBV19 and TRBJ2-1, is DGGITQSPKYLFRKEGQNVTLSCEQNLNHDAMYWYRQDPGQGLRLIYYSQIVNDFQKGDIAEGYSVSREKKESFPLTVTSAQKNPTAFYLCASSIGGGMDEQFFGPGTRLTVL.

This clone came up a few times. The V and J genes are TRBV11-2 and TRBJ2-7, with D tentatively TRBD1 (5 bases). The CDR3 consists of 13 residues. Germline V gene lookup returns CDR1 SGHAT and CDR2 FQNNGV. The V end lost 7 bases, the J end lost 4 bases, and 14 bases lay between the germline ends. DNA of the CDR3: TGTGCCAGCACCGTGGGGCTTCCATACGAGCAGTACTTC. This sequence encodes CASTVGLPYEQYF.

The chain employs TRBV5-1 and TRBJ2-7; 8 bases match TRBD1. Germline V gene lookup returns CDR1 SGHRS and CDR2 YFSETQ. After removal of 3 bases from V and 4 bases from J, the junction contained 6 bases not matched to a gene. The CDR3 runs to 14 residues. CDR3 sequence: CASSSTGAWYEQYF. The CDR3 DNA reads TGCGCCAGCAGCTCGACAGGGGCCTGGTACGAGCAGTACTTC. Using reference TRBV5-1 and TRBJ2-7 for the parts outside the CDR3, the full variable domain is KAGVTQTPRYLIKTRGQQVTLSCSPISGHRSVSWYQQTPGQGLQFLFEYFSETQRNKGNFPGRFSGRQFSNSRSEMNVSTLELGDSALYLCASSSTGAWYEQYFGPGTRLTVT.

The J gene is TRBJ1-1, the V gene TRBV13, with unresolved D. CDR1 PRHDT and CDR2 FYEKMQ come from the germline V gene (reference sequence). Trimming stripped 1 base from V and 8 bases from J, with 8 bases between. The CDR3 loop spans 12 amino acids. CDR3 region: CASSLVGREAFF. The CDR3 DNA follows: TGTGCCAGCAGCTTAGTAGGGAGGGAAGCTTTCTTT.

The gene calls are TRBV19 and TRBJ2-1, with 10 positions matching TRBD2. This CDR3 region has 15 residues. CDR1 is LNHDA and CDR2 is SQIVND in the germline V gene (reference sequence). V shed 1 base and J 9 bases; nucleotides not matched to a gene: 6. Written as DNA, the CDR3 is TGTGCCAGTAGTATAGGGACTAGCGGCGTGGGTGAGCAGTTCTTC. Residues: CASSIGTSGVGEQFF.

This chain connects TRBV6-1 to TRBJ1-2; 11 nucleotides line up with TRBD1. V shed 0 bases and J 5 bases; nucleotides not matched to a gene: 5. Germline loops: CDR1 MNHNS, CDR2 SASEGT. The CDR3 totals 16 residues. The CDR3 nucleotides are TGTGCCAGCAGTGAAGCAGGGACAGGGGGTCTATATGGCTACACCTTC. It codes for CASSEAGTGGLYGYTF.

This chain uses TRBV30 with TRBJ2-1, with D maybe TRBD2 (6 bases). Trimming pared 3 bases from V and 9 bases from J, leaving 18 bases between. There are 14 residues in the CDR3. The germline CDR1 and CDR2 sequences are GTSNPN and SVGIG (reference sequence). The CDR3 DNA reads TGTGCCTGGAGCTTAACGATGGACTATCTTGAGCAGTTCTTC. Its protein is CAWSLTMDYLEQFF.

The CDR3 DNA sequence: TGTGCCAGCAAGGAGGCGCCCAACGAGCAGTACTTC. The encoded protein is CASKEAPNEQYF. The chain joins TRBV6-5 to TRBJ2-7, with D tentatively TRBD2 (5 bases). The CDR3 totals 12 residues. Trimming pared 7 bases from V and 5 bases from J, leaving 12 bases between. The germline V gene encodes CDR1 MNHEY and CDR2 SVGAGI.

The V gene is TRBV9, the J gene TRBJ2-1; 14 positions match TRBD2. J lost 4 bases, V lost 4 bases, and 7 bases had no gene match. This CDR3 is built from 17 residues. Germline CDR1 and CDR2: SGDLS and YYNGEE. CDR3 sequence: CASSPRTSGGPYNEQFF. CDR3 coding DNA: TGTGCCAGCAGCCCGAGGACTAGCGGGGGGCCTTACAATGAGCAGTTCTTC.

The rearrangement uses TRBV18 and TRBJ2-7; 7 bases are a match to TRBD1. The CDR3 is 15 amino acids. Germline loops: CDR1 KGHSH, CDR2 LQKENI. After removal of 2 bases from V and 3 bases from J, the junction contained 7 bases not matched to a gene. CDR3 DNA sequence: TGTGCCAGCTCACCAACTACAGGGGAAGGCTACGAGCAGTACTTC. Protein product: CASSPTTGEGYEQYF.

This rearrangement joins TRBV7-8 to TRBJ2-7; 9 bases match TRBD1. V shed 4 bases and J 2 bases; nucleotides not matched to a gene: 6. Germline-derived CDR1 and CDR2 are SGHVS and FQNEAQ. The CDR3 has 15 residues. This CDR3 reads CASSSYRGRPYEQYF. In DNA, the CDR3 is TGTGCCAGCAGCTCGTACAGGGGGCGACCCTACGAGCAGTACTTC.

In nucleotides, the CDR3 is TGTGCCAGTAGTCCCACGGGTCTCACCGGGGAGCTGTTTTTT. It translates to CASSPTGLTGELFF. The rearrangement uses TRBV19 and TRBJ2-2, with D uncertain. The germline V and J ends were trimmed by 5 bases and 4 bases, with 11 bases remaining between them. CDR1 is LNHDA and CDR2 is SQIVND in the germline V gene (reference sequence). The CDR3 is 14 residues long.

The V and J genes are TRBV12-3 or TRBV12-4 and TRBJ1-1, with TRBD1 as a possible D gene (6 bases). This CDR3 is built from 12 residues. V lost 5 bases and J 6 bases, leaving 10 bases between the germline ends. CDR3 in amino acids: CASSPRGPEAFF. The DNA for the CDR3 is TGTGCCAGCAGTCCCAGGGGCCCTGAAGCTTTCTTT.